The 27 T cell receptor beta chains presented below share a single source sample, sequenced in a study of blood T cell repertoires in COVID-19. Clones were read by immunoSEQ multiplex PCR, and TCRdb kept only the in-frame ones, dropping some. The sample records around 140,000 clones, 84% being singletons. What was sequenced was PBMCs or T cells enriched from blood (not recorded which). The receptor set was obtained from a man aged 35 to 55 with acute COVID-19.

V usage is TRBV29-1 and J usage is TRBJ1-2, with D possibly matching TRBD1 (5 bases). V lost 7 bases and J 7 bases, leaving 19 bases between the germline ends. The CDR3 totals 13 residues. Germline V gene lookup returns CDR1 SQVTM and CDR2 ANQGSEA. The CDR3, as DNA: TGCAGCGGCGGGGGTGGCCAAGCGTCTGGCTACACCTTC. This translates into CSGGGGQASGYTF.

This chain connects TRBV18 to TRBJ1-1; D might be TRBD1 (6 bases). Trimming took off 5 bases at V and 1 base at J, with 14 bases between the two ends. Germline values: CDR1 KGHSH, CDR2 LQKENI. The CDR3 has 15 amino acids. DNA of the CDR3: TGTGCCAGCTCAAGTTCACAGGGCGGGAACACTGAAGCTTTCTTT. This encodes CASSSSQGGNTEAFF.

V and J are TRBV2 and TRBJ2-1; unclear D gene. The CDR3 runs 13 residues. Trimming stripped 6 bases from V and 3 bases from J, with 9 bases between. Germline V gene data show CDR1 as SNHLY and CDR2 as FYNNEI. CDR3 sequence: CASSPGVYNEQFF. In nucleotides, the CDR3 is TGTGCCAGCAGCCCCGGAGTCTACAATGAGCAGTTCTTC.

The J gene is TRBJ1-3, the V gene TRBV19, with 11 bases fitting TRBD1. Germline trimming cut 11 bases from V and 8 bases from J; bases unmatched to any gene: 11. This CDR3 is built from 14 residues. Germline assignment: CDR1 LNHDA and CDR2 SQIVND (reference sequence). The CDR3 loop is CAVSTGQGAYTIYF. CDR3 DNA: TGTGCCGTCAGCACCGGACAGGGGGCTTACACCATATATTTT.

The chain is built from TRBV28 and TRBJ2-7; weak D call: TRBD2 (6 bases). The CDR3 spans 15 residues. Germline V gene sequence: CDR1 MDHEN, CDR2 SYDVKM. The V gene lost 2 bases and the J gene lost 0 bases, with 11 bases spanning the gap. CDR3 nucleotides: TGTGCCAGCAGTTTACGGCTAGCGAGCTCCTACGAGCAGTACTTC. Protein: CASSLRLASSYEQYF.

This chain connects TRBV28 to TRBJ1-1, with D perhaps matching TRBD1 (5 bases). Germline V gene lookup returns CDR1 MDHEN and CDR2 SYDVKM. CDR3 length: 13 residues. V dropped 6 bases and J dropped 4 bases, with 12 bases sitting between them. The CDR3, as DNA: TGTGCCAGCAGGGCCACAGGACCCACTGAAGCTTTCTTT. Its protein is CASRATGPTEAFF.

The chain uses TRBV18 and TRBJ1-2; TRBD1 aligns across 10 bases. The ends lost 2 bases at V and 6 bases at J; junction bases unmatched: 15. The CDR3 runs 18 residues. Germline CDR1 and CDR2: KGHSH and LQKENI. CDR3 DNA: TGTGCCAGCTCACCAATCTTAATGACAGGGGGCAGGATGGATGGCTACACCTTC. Its protein product is CASSPILMTGGRMDGYTF.

The gene calls are TRBV28 and TRBJ2-5; the D is unclear. This CDR3 comprises 14 residues. Deletions cut 2 bases from V and 1 base from J, with 8 bases between. Germline V gene data show CDR1 as MDHEN and CDR2 as SYDVKM. DNA of the CDR3: TGTGCCAGCAGTTTAAAACAGCTCCAAGAGACCCAGTACTTC. The encoded protein is CASSLKQLQETQYF.

J is TRBJ1-1 and V is TRBV6-1; weak D call: TRBD1 (6 bases). This CDR3 spans 14 amino acids. CDR1 is MNHNS and CDR2 is SASEGT in the germline V gene. Trimming removed 2 bases at V and 4 bases at J, with 11 bases between. This CDR3 reads CASSENHRATEAFF. Here the CDR3 DNA reads TGTGCCAGCAGTGAAAATCACAGGGCCACTGAAGCTTTCTTT.

This sequence joins TRBV7-2 and TRBJ1-1, with D perhaps matching TRBD1 (6 bases). Germline lookup yields CDR1 SGHTA and CDR2 FQGNSA. The CDR3 sequence is 13 residues long. Between the trimmed V and J ends, which lost 5 bases and 11 bases, there was a span of 18 bases. The CDR3 DNA follows: TGTGCCAGCAGCCCCACCGAGGGGGGGCGGGCTTTCTTT. This translates into CASSPTEGGRAFF.

The chain joins TRBV11-2 to TRBJ1-5; 11 nucleotides agree with TRBD1. With 3 bases clipped from V and 7 bases from J, the junction kept 8 bases outside the gene matches. The CDR3 has 16 amino acids. Per the germline V gene, CDR1 is SGHAT and CDR2 is FQNNGV. CDR3 DNA sequence: TGTGCCAGCAGCTTCTCTGCCGGGACAGGGGGACAGCCCCAGCATTTT. This gives the protein CASSFSAGTGGQPQHF.

This clone was recorded once. V and J are TRBV3-1 (or the pseudogene TRBV3-2) and TRBJ2-1, with 8 bases fitting TRBD2. Germline CDR1 is LGHDT and CDR2 is YNNKEL (reference sequence). The CDR3 totals 16 residues. The trim removed 0 bases at V and 4 bases at J, leaving 5 bases unmatched. The CDR3 here is CASSQDPSGGYNEQFF. CDR3 nucleotides: TGTGCCAGCAGCCAAGATCCCAGCGGGGGTTACAATGAGCAGTTCTTC.

The chain carries TRBV18 and TRBJ1-5; 7 positions match TRBD1. The CDR3 totals 16 residues. Trimming removed 3 bases from V and 0 bases from J; junction bases left unmatched: 5. Germline V CDR1 and CDR2: KGHSH, LQKENI. The CDR3 coding sequence is TGTGCCAGCTCACCGACGGGACAGATTAGCAATCAGCCCCAGCATTTT. The encoded protein is CASSPTGQISNQPQHF.

The rearrangement uses TRBV7-9 and TRBJ1-1, with D possibly being TRBD1 (5 bases). The germline V and J ends were trimmed by 4 bases and 4 bases, with 13 bases remaining between them. The CDR3 has 14 residues. Germline loops: CDR1 SEHNR, CDR2 FQNEAQ (reference sequence). CDR3 region: CASSSQLGATEAFF. In DNA form, the CDR3 reads TGTGCCAGCAGCTCGCAGCTTGGGGCCACTGAAGCTTTCTTT.

The chain joins TRBV14 to TRBJ2-1; 11 positions match TRBD1. V was clipped by 1 base and J by 3 bases; unmatched bases: 2. The CDR3 length is 16 residues. CDR1 is SGHDN, CDR2 FVKESK, per germline. This CDR3 reads CASSQAGTGGYNEQFF. Here the CDR3 DNA reads TGTGCCAGCAGCCAAGCCGGGACAGGGGGCTACAATGAGCAGTTCTTC. The entire variable domain, with the rest obtained from reference TRBV14 and TRBJ2-1, is as follows: EAGVTQFPSHSVIEKGQTVTLRCDPISGHDNLYWYRRVMGKEIKFLLHFVKESKQDESGMPNNRFLAERTGGTYSTLKVQPAELEDSGVYFCASSQAGTGGYNEQFFGPGTRLTVL.

This chain links TRBV7-2 with TRBJ2-1; 9 positions match TRBD2. Germline V lookup: CDR1 SGHTA, CDR2 FQGNSA. V was pared by 1 base and J by 8 bases, with 6 bases of the junction left unmatched. The CDR3 spans 15 residues. The CDR3 nucleotides read TGTGCCAGCAGCTTAGTTCGGGTAGCGGGAGATGAGCAGTTCTTC. It translates to CASSLVRVAGDEQFF.

The chain links TRBV10-3 to TRBJ2-3; tentative D call: TRBD2 (6 bases). V was shortened by 8 bases and J by 0 bases, with 12 bases between the two germline ends. The CDR3 is made up of 14 amino acids. Germline V gene sequence: CDR1 ENHRY, CDR2 SYGVKD. The CDR3 region has the DNA TGTGCCATCGGGGACTCCACTAGCACAGATACGCAGTATTTT. This gives the protein CAIGDSTSTDTQYF.

V gene TRBV13 combines with J gene TRBJ1-4; D remains ambiguous. V dropped 0 bases and J dropped 0 bases, with 5 bases sitting between them. The CDR3 runs to 15 residues. Germline CDR1 PRHDT, CDR2 FYEKMQ (reference sequence). Written as DNA, the CDR3 is TGTGCCAGCAGCTTAGGAGTAGCAACTAATGAAAAACTGTTTTTT. Its translation is CASSLGVATNEKLFF. Full variable domain (remainder filled in from reference TRBV13 and TRBJ1-4): AAGVIQSPRHLIKEKRETATLKCYPIPRHDTVYWYQQGPGQDPQFLISFYEKMQSDKGSIPDRFSAQQFSDYHSELNMSSLELGDSALYFCASSLGVATNEKLFFGSGTQLSVL.

This clone was picked up one time. V gene TRBV24-1 combines with J gene TRBJ2-5; D remains ambiguous. Deletions cut 2 bases from V and 0 bases from J, with 9 bases between. Germline values: CDR1 KGHDR, CDR2 SFDVKD. The CDR3 is 15 residues long. CDR3 in amino acids: CATSDSGSYQETQYF. The CDR3 region has the DNA TGTGCCACCAGTGATTCAGGCAGCTACCAAGAGACCCAGTACTTC.

The CDR3 nucleotides are TGTGCCAGTAGTCGTAAGGACTGGCCGTACGAGCAGTACTTC. As protein: CASSRKDWPYEQYF. The V and J genes are TRBV19 and TRBJ2-7; TRBD2 might be the D (5 bases). There are 14 residues in the CDR3. The germline V and J ends were trimmed by 5 bases and 4 bases, with 15 bases remaining between them. Germline V gene sequence: CDR1 LNHDA, CDR2 SQIVND (reference sequence). The full variable domain, rest sourced from reference TRBV19 and TRBJ2-7, is DGGITQSPKYLFRKEGQNVTLSCEQNLNHDAMYWYRQDPGQGLRLIYYSQIVNDFQKGDIAEGYSVSREKKESFPLTVTSAQKNPTAFYLCASSRKDWPYEQYFGPGTRLTVT.

The genes are TRBV9 and TRBJ2-1; D unresolved. The CDR3 consists of 15 residues. Germline V lookup: CDR1 SGDLS, CDR2 YYNGEE. V was pared by 4 bases and J by 3 bases, with 14 bases between. DNA of the CDR3: TGTGCCAGCAGCCCCAGGCCGGCCCTCTACAATGAGCAGTTCTTC. Its translation is CASSPRPALYNEQFF.

V and J are TRBV20-1 and TRBJ2-7; D unclear. This CDR3 comprises 11 residues. Germline V gene data show CDR1 as DFQATT and CDR2 as SNEGSKA (reference sequence). V lost 0 bases, J lost 3 bases, and 3 bases lay in between. The CDR3 protein is CSARDLYEQYF. The CDR3 region has the DNA TGCAGTGCTAGAGACCTCTACGAGCAGTACTTC.

The V and J genes are TRBV18 and TRBJ1-2, with TRBD1 matching 11 bases. In germline, CDR1 is KGHSH, CDR2 LQKENI. V dropped 6 bases and J dropped 6; count of bases not matched to a gene: 6. This CDR3 comprises 14 residues. Here the CDR3 DNA reads TGTGCCAGCTCCTGGACAGGGGGCGCGGATGGCTACACCTTC. Protein sequence: CASSWTGGADGYTF.

This clone came up once. The V and J genes are TRBV28 and TRBJ1-5, with 7 bases lining up with TRBD1. The CDR3 contains 16 residues. The ends lost 8 bases at V and 0 bases at J; junction bases unmatched: 10. CDR1 is MDHEN and CDR2 is SYDVKM in the germline V gene. The chain's CDR3 is CASPHDRAYSNQPQHF. The DNA for the CDR3 is TGTGCCAGCCCTCATGACAGGGCTTATAGCAATCAGCCCCAGCATTTT.

The rearrangement links TRBV7-3 to TRBJ2-1; D may be TRBD1 (5 bases). CDR1 SGHTA and CDR2 FQGTGA come from the germline V gene. This CDR3 spans 11 amino acids. V was trimmed by 4 bases and J by 9 bases, leaving 7 bases between them. Here the CDR3 DNA reads TGTGCCAGCAGCTCCCAGGGTGAGCAGTTCTTC. It encodes CASSSQGEQFF.

A remark on this clone: Additional DNA sequences in this sample encode the identical CDR3. The CDR3 coding sequence is TGTGCCAGCAGCTTGGGACAGGGGGCTGCCGGGGGGTCACCCCTCCACTTT. Protein sequence: CASSLGQGAAGGSPLHF. The chain joins TRBV11-2 to TRBJ1-6, with TRBD1 matching 12 bases. Germline trimming cut 3 bases from V and 10 bases from J; bases unmatched to any gene: 10. CDR1 is SGHAT and CDR2 is FQNNGV in the germline V gene. The length of the CDR3 is 17 residues. The full variable domain, its missing parts supplied by reference TRBV11-2 and TRBJ1-6, is EAGVAQSPRYKIIEKRQSVAFWCNPISGHATLYWYQQILGQGPKLLIQFQNNGVVDDSQLPKDRFSAERLKGVDSTLKIQPAKLEDSAVYLCASSLGQGAAGGSPLHFGNGTRLTVT.

This chain uses TRBV7-2 with TRBJ2-5; 10 bases fit TRBD1. Per the germline V gene, CDR1 is SGHTA and CDR2 is FQGNSA. The CDR3 is 15 residues long. V trimming: 4 bases; J trimming: 5 bases; junction bases outside the gene matches: 7. CDR3 in DNA: TGTGCCAGCAGCTCACCGGGACAGGGGAGGGAGACCCAGTACTTC. It yields the protein CASSSPGQGRETQYF.